This T cell receptor (beta chain) was found in a study of blood T cell repertoires in COVID-19. Turning to the study itself: From the United States, Italy and Spain came samples of acute and convalescent COVID-19.

Per the original methods: The assay estimated nucleated cells by amplifying reference gene primers. Measured with immunoSEQ multiplex PCR; TCRdb has only the in-frame clones, and not every one. The V and J calls and clone size are taken from that table; D and trimming were inferred from the DNA. The table includes around 320,000 clones, 70% to 90% detected once. This CDR3 is built from 14 residues. Between the trimmed V and J ends, which lost 2 bases and 9 bases, there was a span of 11 bases. Germline-derived CDR1 and CDR2 are MNHEY and SMNVEV (reference sequence). The sequence derives from a human donor in a cohort sampled during active COVID-19. Input material: peripheral blood. The chain carries TRBV27 and TRBJ1-6; D might be TRBD1 (5 bases). In DNA form, the CDR3 reads TGTGCCAGCAGTTTAAAGGGGTATGGTTCACCCCTCCACTTT. It encodes CASSLKGYGSPLHF.